This T cell receptor beta chain was identified in a study of blood T cell repertoires in COVID-19. At the level of the study: Whether acute or convalescent, the COVID-19 samples came from the United States, Italy and Spain. Sources were T cells, B-cell-depleted T cells, or PBMCs; the material itself was cDNA or gDNA.

Original methodology: How many nucleated cells were present was estimated from reference gene primer amplification. TCRdb keeps only in-frame clones here, not all; method: immunoSEQ multiplex PCR. V, J and clone size were drawn from that table, and D and trimming were deduced from the DNA. The repertoire holds roughly 35,000 clones, about four fifths seen once, with 30% to 40% in the top ten. CDR1 GTSNPN and CDR2 SVGIG come from the germline V gene (reference sequence). V shed 2 bases, J shed 8 bases, and the junction held 8 bases outside the gene matches. This CDR3 has 13 residues. Sequenced sample: peripheral blood. The chain couples TRBV30 to TRBJ1-2, with TRBD1 matching 7 bases. The sequence was collected from a man of 80 years or more with acute or convalescent COVID-19. The CDR3 nucleotides are TGTGCCTGGAGTCCTCAGGGGGTGGAAGGCTACACCTTC. Translation: CAWSPQGVEGYTF.